This T cell receptor beta chain was retrieved from a study of blood T cell repertoires in COVID-19 (dated by TCRdb to the early 2020s). For context, the study as a whole: Samples from collaborators originated in the United States, Italy and Spain and spanned both the acute and convalescent phases of COVID-19. The prospective study material was composed of cDNA or gDNA derived from T cells, B-cell-depleted T cells, or PBMCs. Subjects who had been exposed to COVID-19, were actively infected with it, or had recovered from it provided the deeply sampled blood TCRbeta repertoires that made up the dataset. The repertoires were released in a freely available public database intended as a resource for research on the immune response to SARS-CoV-2. Samples came from the ongoing ImmuneRACE study (first 160 participants) plus 1,254 subjects from 6 global collaborators. Nearly every sample came with metadata listing a de-identified subject ID, COVID-19 status, age in years and sex. Where HLA class I and class II types were available, the types were taken from metadata supplied by the sample provider, not from assay-based typing. Overall study results and their limits: Clinical and demographic metadata were provided uncurated, with the amount varying by source and participant.

The immunoSEQ Assay, a bias-controlled multiplex PCR, was used to amplify TCRbeta CDR3 regions from genomic DNA. The original methods were these. The number of nucleated cells in each sample was estimated by amplification of reference gene primers within the assay. To quantify the absolute abundance of each unique TCRbeta CDR3 rearrangement, sequence reads were collapsed and filtered. Productive Simpson clonality was computed per sample as the square root of Simpson's diversity index over productive rearrangements. TCRdb's version of the immuneACCESS table is confined to in-frame rearrangements and falls short of the full clone set. An unresolved V gene accounts for under half of the shortfall where checked; the remainder is of unknown origin. From that table come the V and J calls and clone size; the DNA was used to work out D and trimming. Within this sample are a few hundred thousand clones, with 87% of them counted one time only. The ten largest clones capture roughly 2.3% of the sample.

The germline V gene sets CDR1 to SGHTS and CDR2 to YDEGEE. Trimming accounts for 2 bases at V and 0 bases at J, while the number of junction bases matched to no gene is 6. Spanning cysteine to phenylalanine, the CDR3 consists of 17 amino acids. Only CDR3 DNA is held: 51 bases, read in frame from base 1. Remarks on this clone: What this receptor recognizes is not known. No per-base quality is available; no much larger clone lies one base away.

Each collaborating institution followed its own protocols to collect whole blood in K2EDTA tubes. For TCRbeta analysis, collaborators shipped samples in one of three forms: frozen whole blood, isolated PBMCs, or DNA extracted from either of those sample types. This TCR came from a man younger than 35 with active or convalescent COVID-19. Sequenced material: peripheral blood. The chain couples TRBV5-8 to TRBJ1-1, and 11 bases in between align with TRBD1. The DNA sequence is given as TGTGCCAGCAGCTTCGGACAGGGGGCGTATTTGAACACTGAAGCTTTCTTT. It encodes CASSFGQGAYLNTEAFF.